This T cell receptor (beta chain) came from a study of blood T cell repertoires in COVID-19. Study summary: Acute and convalescent COVID-19 specimens originated in the United States, Italy and Spain. PBMCs, B-cell-depleted T cells, or T cells provided the cDNA or gDNA that made up the material.

This clone turned up a few times. As originally analysed: For nucleated cells, counts were estimated from reference gene primer amplification. The table came from immunoSEQ multiplex PCR; TCRdb's copy has only in-frame clones and leaves some out. That table furnishes V, J and clone size, whereas the DNA furnished D and trimming. The table lists around 80,000 clones, about 73% of them singletons. Unmatched junction bases numbered 5, after V lost 5 bases and J lost 6 bases. Germline values: CDR1 MNHEY, CDR2 SMNVEV (reference sequence). The CDR3 spans 13 residues. This TCR was sampled from a man aged 50 to 60 with active or convalescent COVID-19. The rearrangement joins TRBV27 to TRBJ1-2, with 8 bases lining up with TRBD1. The sequencing sample was made of peripheral blood. The CDR3 spells CASSAQGANGYTF. CDR3 sequence (DNA): TGTGCCAGCAGTGCCCAGGGGGCGAATGGCTACACCTTC.